This T cell receptor (beta chain) stems from a study of CD4+ T cells in melanoma. General study points: In melanoma, neoantigen-specific CD4+ T cells reportedly differed in differentiation state.

Per the germline V gene, CDR1 is SQVTM and CDR2 is ANQGSEA. Trimming shortened V by 8 bases and J by 7 bases, and 22 bases separated the two germline ends. This CDR3 region has 14 residues. This table comes from immunoSEQ multiplex PCR, and its TCRdb copy is limited to in-frame clones, with some not included. The sample lists some 13,000 clones, over 60% occurring once. As for this clone: Its target is not known.

This clonotype was obtained from a human donor with melanoma. The specimen sequenced was cells from a culture (not recorded whether cultured in vitro). The chain carries TRBV29-1 and TRBJ2-3; no clear D. The CDR3 DNA reads as TGCAGCACTCGAGAGAGTGCAGCTTCTAATACGCAGTATTTT. Translation: CSTRESAASNTQYF.